These 22 T cell receptor beta chains were sequenced from one sample in a study of somatic mutations in cytotoxic T cells in rheumatoid arthritis (dated by TCRdb to 2015 to 2018). Libraries came from the immunoSEQ multiplex PCR assay. Held by TCRdb, this immuneACCESS table contains in-frame sequences only and omits some clones. Under half of the omission traces to an unresolved V gene where checked; the cause of the rest is unknown. For this sample the table gives fewer than 11,000 clones, of which around four fifths were detected only once. About 8.1% of the sample goes to the ten largest clones. The sequencing sample was made of CD8+ T cells sorted from blood. The receptors come from an adult with rheumatoid arthritis.

The V call is TRBV27, the J call TRBJ1-2; the match to TRBD1 covers 7 bases. V lost 5 bases and J lost 7; bases outside the gene matches: 7. CDR3 length equals 13 residues. In germline, CDR1 is MNHEY, CDR2 SMNVEV (reference sequence). DNA of the CDR3: TGTGCCAGCAGTAAAGGGACAGTCGGTGGCTACACCTTC. This translates into CASSKGTVGGYTF.

This clone has more than one count but fewer than ten. The chain links TRBV11-2 to TRBJ1-5, with D perhaps matching TRBD1 (6 bases). V lost 0 bases to trimming and J lost 0 bases, with 9 bases between them. Germline assignment: CDR1 SGHAT and CDR2 FQNNGV. This CDR3 contains 16 residues. CDR3 sequence: CASSLDRGHSNQPQHF. The CDR3 DNA reads TGTGCCAGCAGCTTAGATCGGGGACATAGCAATCAGCCCCAGCATTTT.

Notes on this clone: A read error may produce the germline difference seen at one junction end. The genes are TRBV7-9 and TRBJ2-1; 10 nucleotides agree with TRBD2. The CDR3 loop spans 15 amino acids. Germline lookup yields CDR1 SEHNR and CDR2 FQNEAQ (reference sequence). DNA of the CDR3: TGTGCCAGCAGATTAGCGGGAGGCACATTCAATGAGCAGTTCTTC. As protein: CASRLAGGTFNEQFF.

This chain uses TRBV30 with TRBJ1-1, with a tentative D call TRBD1 (5 bases). Germline V CDR1 and CDR2: GTSNPN, SVGIG (reference sequence). The CDR3 is 13 amino acids. V shed 2 bases and J shed 0 bases, with 7 bases lying between them. The CDR3 here is CAWSIGVNTEAFF. In DNA, the CDR3 is TGTGCCTGGAGTATAGGGGTGAACACTGAAGCTTTCTTT.

This clone was seen once. The chain joins TRBV7-2 to TRBJ2-7; 7 nucleotides line up with TRBD1. Trimming took 1 base from V and 3 from J; bases not matched to a gene: 3. Per the germline V gene, CDR1 is SGHTA and CDR2 is FQGNSA. The CDR3 has 14 amino acids. The CDR3 DNA reads as TGTGCCAGCAGCTTAGTGGGACAGATCTACGAGCAGTACTTC. It translates to CASSLVGQIYEQYF.

This sequence joins TRBV6-5 and TRBJ2-7; 8 nucleotides match TRBD1. The CDR3 is 15 amino acids. V lost 0 bases and J lost 3; bases outside the gene matches: 4. Germline CDR1 reads MNHEY; CDR2 reads SVGAGI. In DNA, the CDR3 is TGTGCCAGCAGTTACTCGGGGACAGGACACTACGAGCAGTACTTC. Protein sequence: CASSYSGTGHYEQYF.

The CDR3 coding sequence is TGCGCCAGCACTGGGGACTCCTACAATGAGCAGTTCTTC. Its protein is CASTGDSYNEQFF. The chain recombines TRBV4-1 with TRBJ2-1; D remains ambiguous. This CDR3 contains 13 residues. Trimming removed 7 bases at V and 0 bases at J, with 7 bases between. Germline loops: CDR1 MGHRA, CDR2 YSYEKL.

On this clone itself: Germline and junction disagree at one end, which may indicate a read error. The rearrangement uses TRBV11-2 and TRBJ2-5; no reliable D call. Looked up from germline, CDR1 is SGHAT and CDR2 is FQNNGV. The length of the CDR3 is 10 residues. DNA of the CDR3: TGCGGGTTAAGTCTGGAGACCCAGTACTTC. Its protein is CGLSLETQYF.

CDR3 in amino acids: CASSGGADSGNTIYF. The CDR3 DNA is TGTGCCAGCAGCGGGGGAGCCGACTCTGGAAACACCATATATTTT. This chain connects TRBV9 to TRBJ1-3; no reliable D call. Germline assignment: CDR1 SGDLS and CDR2 YYNGEE. Trimming cost V 3 bases and J 0 bases, with 10 bases left between them. This CDR3 contains 15 residues.

The V call is TRBV4-1, the J call TRBJ2-7; D is possibly TRBD1 or TRBD2 (5 bases each). The CDR3 has 16 residues. The ends were cut back, 0 bases at V and 2 bases at J, with 14 bases in the middle. Germline assignment: CDR1 MGHRA and CDR2 YSYEKL. The CDR3 coding sequence is TGCGCCAGCAGCCAAGATCCGACGGGACGGACCTACGAGCAGTACTTC. Encoded protein: CASSQDPTGRTYEQYF.

The V gene is TRBV7-8, the J gene TRBJ2-7; 9 bases agree with TRBD1. The CDR3 covers 15 residues. V lost 5 bases and J lost 7; bases outside the gene matches: 12. Germline values: CDR1 SGHVS, CDR2 FQNEAQ. In nucleotides, the CDR3 is TGTGCCAGCAGCCCTCACGCCGGACAGGGGAGAGAGCAGTACTTC. Translated, it gives CASSPHAGQGREQYF.

This clone was detected only once. V gene TRBV2 combines with J gene TRBJ2-3; the match to TRBD2 covers 7 bases. CDR3 length: 16 residues. The J segment lost 2 bases and the V segment lost 3 bases, leaving 8 bases of the junction unmatched. CDR1 is SNHLY and CDR2 is FYNNEI in the germline V gene. Here the CDR3 reads CASSDFTAGLTDTQYF. The CDR3 bases are TGTGCCAGCAGTGACTTTACAGCGGGGCTCACAGATACGCAGTATTTT.

J is TRBJ2-1 and V is TRBV5-1; D gene ambiguous. V was cut by 2 bases and J by 2 bases, with 11 bases left in between. Germline lookup yields CDR1 SGHRS and CDR2 YFSETQ. CDR3 length: 15 amino acids. CDR3: CASSLEAETYNEQFF. The CDR3 DNA reads as TGCGCCAGCAGCTTAGAGGCCGAAACCTACAATGAGCAGTTCTTC.

This chain links TRBV14 with TRBJ2-3; 7 bases map to TRBD1. This CDR3 contains 17 residues. J gave up 5 bases and V 1 base, and 12 bases lay outside the gene matches. CDR1 is SGHDN, CDR2 FVKESK, per germline. For the CDR3, the DNA is TGTGCCAGCAGCCAAGCCGGTGGGACAGTTCCTATAGATACGCAGTATTTT. Residues: CASSQAGGTVPIDTQYF.

The genes are TRBV7-9 and TRBJ2-7; 10 bases are a match to TRBD1. V was clipped by 5 bases and J by 2 bases; unmatched bases: 3. Per the germline V gene, CDR1 is SEHNR and CDR2 is FQNEAQ (reference sequence). The CDR3 runs to 14 residues. The CDR3 protein is CASSRGTGAYEQYF. CDR3 coding DNA: TGTGCCAGCAGCCGAGGGACAGGGGCCTACGAGCAGTACTTC.

The chain recombines TRBV29-1 with TRBJ2-1; 7 bases map to TRBD2. Trimming cost V 2 bases and J 5 bases; bases outside gene matches: 3. The CDR3 totals 13 residues. The germline V gene has CDR1 SQVTM and CDR2 ANQGSEA. CDR3 DNA sequence: TGCAGCGTTGAACTAGCGGTGAACAATGAGCAGTTCTTC. The encoded protein is CSVELAVNNEQFF.

V is TRBV4-1 and J is TRBJ2-2, with a weak D call TRBD1 (6 bases). Germline V gives CDR1 MGHRA, CDR2 YSYEKL. This CDR3 region has 18 residues. With 0 bases removed from V and 7 bases from J, the gap between germline ends came to 21 bases. Written as DNA, the CDR3 is TGCGCCAGCAGCCAAGATTTCGGCCGGGACATTTTGTACGGGGAGCTGTTTTTT. It is translated as CASSQDFGRDILYGELFF.

This chain links TRBV7-9 with TRBJ2-1; D is possibly TRBD2 (5 bases). This CDR3 contains 16 residues. Per germline, CDR1 SEHNR and CDR2 FQNEAQ (reference sequence). V was clipped by 4 bases and J by 2 bases, with 15 bases between them. CDR3 in DNA: TGTGCCAGCAGCTCAACGACCGGGATAACCTACAATGAGCAGTTCTTC. It yields the protein CASSSTTGITYNEQFF.

This rearrangement joins TRBV9 to TRBJ2-3, with 12 nucleotides matching TRBD1. This CDR3 contains 17 residues. Germline V gives CDR1 SGDLS, CDR2 YYNGEE. Germline trimming cut 3 bases from V and 3 bases from J; bases unmatched to any gene: 8. Here the CDR3 reads CASSDGTGGAGTDTQYF. CDR3 DNA sequence: TGTGCCAGCAGCGACGGGACAGGGGGCGCTGGGACAGATACGCAGTATTTT.

This chain connects TRBV7-9 to TRBJ2-1; TRBD1 agrees at 8 bases. The CDR3 totals 16 residues. Trimming at V came to 2 bases and at J to 8 bases, leaving 11 bases not matched to a gene. Germline-derived CDR1 and CDR2 are SEHNR and FQNEAQ (reference sequence). The CDR3 loop reads CASSLIDIRGLDEQFF. DNA of the CDR3: TGTGCCAGCAGCTTAATTGATATCAGGGGGCTGGATGAGCAGTTCTTC.

This clone showed up just once. V gene TRBV5-6 combines with J gene TRBJ1-1; D gene ambiguous. The germline gives CDR1 SGHDT, CDR2 YYEEEE. CDR3 size: 12 residues. V was cut by 4 bases and J by 7 bases, with 11 bases left in between. The CDR3 spells CASSLQPYEAFF. The CDR3, as DNA: TGTGCCAGCAGCCTCCAACCCTATGAAGCTTTCTTT.

The rearrangement uses TRBV14 and TRBJ2-1, with D possibly TRBD2 on 5 matching bases. This CDR3 is 13 amino acids long. CDR1 is SGHDN, CDR2 FVKESK, per germline. The V end was cut by 4 bases, the J end by 4 bases, with 8 bases between. DNA for the CDR3: TGTGCCAGCAGCCTCGGACTGTACAATGAGCAGTTCTTC. Translating gives CASSLGLYNEQFF.